The 2 T cell receptor beta chains presented below share a single source sample, sequenced in a study of tumour-infiltrating T cells in Burkitt lymphoma. The table came from immunoSEQ multiplex PCR; TCRdb's copy has only in-frame clones and leaves some out. The sample shows some 14,000 clones, around 75% of them seen only once. Input material: tumor tissue. The receptors come from a human donor with diffuse large B-cell lymphoma.

The chain recombines TRBV18 with TRBJ1-2; 11 bases line up with TRBD1. CDR3 length equals 17 residues. With 2 bases clipped from V and 6 bases from J, the junction kept 11 bases outside the gene matches. Germline V lookup: CDR1 KGHSH, CDR2 LQKENI. The CDR3, as DNA: TGTGCCAGCTCACCATCTTATAATGGACAGGGGGCGGATGGCTACACCTTC. It codes for CASSPSYNGQGADGYTF.

The chain combines TRBV7-2 with TRBJ1-4; 7 bases align to TRBD1. Per germline, CDR1 SGHTA and CDR2 FQGNSA. V trimming: 5 bases; J trimming: 4 bases; junction bases outside the gene matches: 7. The CDR3 runs 15 residues. The CDR3 DNA is TGTGCCAGCAGCATGAACAGGGGCCATAATGAAAAACTGTTTTTT. Translating gives CASSMNRGHNEKLFF.